This is a list of T cell receptor beta chains from one sample in a study of graft-versus-host responses after intestinal transplantation. Their antigens remain unidentified. Clones were sequenced by immunoSEQ multiplex PCR, and TCRdb holds only the in-frame ones, with some missing. This sample has over 120,000 clones, with about nine tenths found just once. Sequences were derived from unstimulated CD4+ T cells sorted from spleen or lymph node cells, sampled before intestinal transplant. These receptors were taken from a human donor who received an intestinal transplant. Each CDR3 is given with its conserved first and last residue. Each record gives: clone size, J gene, V gene, D gene, CDR3 DNA, CDR3 protein. The D gene is left open where the match is weak. Not all rows give a size; the values are once, few, many and, for expanded clones, a class.

>once|TRBJ2-1|TRBV5-1|TRBD1
TGCGCCAGCAGCGTGGGACAGGGGGCCTACAATGAGCAGTTCTTC
CASSVGQGAYNEQFF
>-|TRBJ1-5|TRBV11-2|TRBD1
TGTGCCAGCAGTTGGGACAGAGCTCAGCCCCAGCATTTT
CASSWDRAQPQHF
>-|TRBJ1-2|TRBV30|TRBD1
TGTGCCTGGGGCCCATGGGACAGGGCCTATGGCTACACCTTC
CAWGPWDRAYGYTF
>once|TRBJ1-3|TRBV28|-
TGTGCCAGCAGGCCCGCCTCAGGCTCTGGAAACACCATATATTTT
CASRPASGSGNTIYF
>-|TRBJ1-6|TRBV9|-
TGTGCCAGCTCTAGGGAGGGAAATTCACCCCTCCACTTT
CASSREGNSPLHF
>-|TRBJ2-7|TRBV14|TRBD2
TGTGCCAGCAGCCCGGGACTAGCGGGAAAGGTTTCGATCGAGCAGTACTTC
CASSPGLAGKVSIEQYF
>-|TRBJ2-7|TRBV10-3|TRBD1
TGTGCCATCAGTGAGTCGGGACAGGGGGCGGACGAGCAGTACTTC
CAISESGQGADEQYF
>-|TRBJ2-1|TRBV7-9|TRBD2
TGTGCCAGCAGCTTCTCTAGCGGCAATGAGCAGTTCTTC
CASSFSSGNEQFF
>-|TRBJ2-3|TRBV20-1|-
TGCAGTGCCCGGCCCACAGATACGCAGTATTTT
CSARPTDTQYF
>few|TRBJ1-3|TRBV11-2|-
TGTGCCAGCAGCTTAGGAACAGGGTCTGGAAACACCATATATTTT
CASSLGTGSGNTIYF
>-|TRBJ1-1|TRBV5-6|TRBD1
TGTGCCAGCAGGATAGGGGGCACGAGCACTGAAGCTTTCTTT
CASRIGGTSTEAFF
>-|TRBJ1-4|TRBV5-1|-
TGCGCCAGCAGCCCCTATACCGGGACTAATGAAAAACTGTTTTTT
CASSPYTGTNEKLFF
>-|TRBJ2-1|TRBV10-3|TRBD1
TGTGCCATCAGTGAACTTCGGGGGACAGGGGTCAATGAGCAGTTCTTC
CAISELRGTGVNEQFF
>once|TRBJ2-7|TRBV5-4|-
TGTGCCAGCAGCTTGAAGGCTCCCCAACTCACCTACGAGCAGTACTTC
CASSLKAPQLTYEQYF
>-|TRBJ2-3|TRBV6-1|TRBD2
TGTGCCAGCAGTGAAGGCGGGGGGCGAGTGGATACGCAGTATTTT
CASSEGGGRVDTQYF
>-|TRBJ2-4|TRBV2|TRBD2
TGTGCCAGCAGTGCGAGGACTAGCGGGAGGGTACGAAGGGAGTACTTC
CASSARTSGRVRREYF
>-|TRBJ1-2|TRBV6-1|-
TGTGCCAGCAGTGACTTGGGGACGCGGGGTGGCTACACCTTC
CASSDLGTRGGYTF
>-|TRBJ2-1|TRBV7-9|-
TGTGCCAGCAGTCCGAGCGGCAATGAGCAGTTCTTC
CASSPSGNEQFF
>-|TRBJ2-7|TRBV6-1|-
TGTGCCAGTTCCGAGGGACTCGAGCAGTACTTC
CASSEGLEQYF
>once|TRBJ1-4|TRBV9|TRBD1
TGTGCCAGCAGCGTAGGGACAGGGGGGAATGAAAAACTGTTTTTT
CASSVGTGGNEKLFF